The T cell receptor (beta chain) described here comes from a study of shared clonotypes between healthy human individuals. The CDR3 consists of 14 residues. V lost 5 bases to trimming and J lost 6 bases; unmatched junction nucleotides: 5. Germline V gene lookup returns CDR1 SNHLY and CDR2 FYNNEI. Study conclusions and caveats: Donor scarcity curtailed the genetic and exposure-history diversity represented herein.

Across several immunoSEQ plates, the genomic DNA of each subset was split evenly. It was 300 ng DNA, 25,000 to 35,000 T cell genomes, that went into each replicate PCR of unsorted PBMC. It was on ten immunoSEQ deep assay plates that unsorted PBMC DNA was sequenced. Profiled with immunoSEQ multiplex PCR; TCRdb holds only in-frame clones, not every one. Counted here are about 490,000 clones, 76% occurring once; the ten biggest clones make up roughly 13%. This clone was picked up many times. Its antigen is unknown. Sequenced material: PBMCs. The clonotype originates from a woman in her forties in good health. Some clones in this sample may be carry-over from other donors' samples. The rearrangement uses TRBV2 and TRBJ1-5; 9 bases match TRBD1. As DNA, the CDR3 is TGTGCCAGCAGTTCTGACAGGGGGATTCAGCCCCAGCATTTT. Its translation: CASSSDRGIQPQHF.